One sample yielded the 16 T cell receptor beta chains listed below, sequenced in a study of spatial heterogeneity in lung cancer. One entry per CDR3 protein results from TCRdb running MiXCR on the 5' RACE reads. The table has about 5,100 distinct CDR3 sequences, 20% to 30% seen once. Time point denoted: sample taken at primary tumor resection. Sequencing covered unsorted whole RNA taken from tumor, nontumor lung or frozen PBMC. The input for sequencing was PBMCs, taken at surgery. All receptors derive from a male donor with early-stage non-small cell lung cancer.

V usage is TRBV5-1 and J usage is TRBJ2-5, with 8 positions matching TRBD2. Germline assignment: CDR1 SGHRS and CDR2 YFSETQ. The CDR3 is made up of 19 amino acids. Germline trimming cut 0 bases from V and 2 bases from J; bases unmatched to any gene: 15. CDR3 in DNA: TGCGCCAGCAGCTTGGAAGGGGTAAGCAGCGGGAGACATCAAGAGACCCAGTACTTC. This gives the protein CASSLEGVSSGRHQETQYF. Drawing the rest from reference TRBV5-1 and TRBJ2-5, the complete variable domain is KAGVTQTPRYLIKTRGQQVTLSCSPISGHRSVSWYQQTPGQGLQFLFEYFSETQRNKGNFPGRFSGRQFSNSRSEMNVSTLELGDSALYLCASSLEGVSSGRHQETQYFGPGTRLLVL.

By sample fraction, this clonotype is medium-sized. The chain has TRBV20-1 and TRBJ2-5, with TRBD2 matching over 7 bases. CDR3 length equals 13 residues. With 5 bases clipped from V and 2 bases from J, the junction kept 5 bases outside the gene matches. The germline gives CDR1 DFQATT, CDR2 SNEGSKA (reference sequence). The CDR3 loop is CSAPRDYQETQYF. The DNA for the CDR3 is TGCAGTGCTCCCCGGGACTATCAAGAGACCCAGTACTTC.

This clonotype is judged medium-sized. The chain is built from TRBV19 and TRBJ2-1; 11 bases fit TRBD1. The CDR3 is 16 residues long. J lost 7 bases, V lost 5 bases, and 10 bases had no gene match. Germline V lookup: CDR1 LNHDA, CDR2 SQIVND (reference sequence). CDR3 region: CASSRGQGAGRNEQFF. The DNA for the CDR3 is TGTGCCAGTAGTCGTGGACAGGGGGCTGGTAGAAATGAGCAGTTCTTC.

Only a few counts were recorded for this clonotype. The chain recombines TRBV7-9 with TRBJ2-7; tentatively, D is TRBD1 (5 bases). V was shortened by 0 bases and J by 6 bases, with 9 bases between the two germline ends. Germline V gene sequence: CDR1 SEHNR, CDR2 FQNEAQ (reference sequence). This CDR3 is 13 amino acids long. CDR3 sequence: CASSLARDSEQYF. Written as DNA, the CDR3 is TGTGCCAGCAGCTTAGCCAGGGATAGCGAGCAGTACTTC.

Judged by abundance, this clonotype is medium-sized. This chain connects TRBV28 to TRBJ2-7; D tentatively reads TRBD1 or TRBD2 (5 bases each). V lost 5 bases, J lost 6 bases, and 14 bases lay in between. Germline V CDR1 and CDR2: MDHEN, SYDVKM. CDR3 size: 13 residues. The CDR3 spells CASSRAGTFEQYF. CDR3 in DNA: TGTGCCAGCAGTCGGGCAGGGACCTTCGAGCAGTACTTC.

The table lists this clonotype with a few counts. For the CDR3, the DNA is TGTGCCAGCAGCTTGACCGTGCCGATGGACACAGATACGCAGTATTTT. Translation: CASSLTVPMDTDTQYF. The V and J genes are TRBV5-6 and TRBJ2-3; no clear D gene. This CDR3 has 16 residues. Germline V gene data show CDR1 as SGHDT and CDR2 as YYEEEE. Between the trimmed V and J ends, which lost 1 base and 2 bases, there was a span of 14 bases.

This clonotype is classed as medium-sized (0.01 to 0.1%). V is TRBV6-1 and J is TRBJ2-2, with a weak D call TRBD1 (6 bases). This CDR3 comprises 15 residues. Trimming stripped 4 bases from V and 2 bases from J, with 11 bases between. Germline CDR1 is MNHNS and CDR2 is SASEGT. The CDR3: CASSGNRANTGELFF. CDR3 DNA: TGTGCCAGCAGTGGGAACAGGGCCAACACCGGGGAGCTGTTTTTT.

As regards this clonotype: This may be a read error, as it is one base from a much larger clone. This chain connects TRBV11-2 to TRBJ2-3, with a possible D match to TRBD2 (6 bases). The CDR3 is 16 amino acids. Trimming left V 7 bases short and J 1 base short, with 18 bases between. The germline CDR1 and CDR2 sequences are SGHAT and FQNNGV. CDR3: CASNPSWRDGTDTQYF. DNA for the CDR3: TGTGCCAGCAACCCAAGTTGGCGGGATGGCACAGATACGCAGTATTTT.

This clonotype was found a few times. V is TRBV6-5 and J is TRBJ2-7, with TRBD1 identical over 8 bases. The CDR3 loop spans 13 amino acids. The J segment lost 3 bases and the V segment lost 6 bases, leaving 4 bases of the junction unmatched. Germline V CDR1 and CDR2: MNHEY, SVGAGI. CDR3 residues: CASRADRGYEQYF. CDR3 DNA sequence: TGTGCCAGCAGAGCAGACAGGGGCTACGAGCAGTACTTC.

This clonotype is judged hyperexpanded. The chain links TRBV5-1 to TRBJ2-7, with TRBD2 as a possible D gene (6 bases). Germline V gene data show CDR1 as SGHRS and CDR2 as YFSETQ. The CDR3 loop spans 16 amino acids. V was cut by 5 bases and J by 4 bases, with 22 bases left in between. CDR3 sequence (DNA): TGCGCCAGCAGTCCCGATCCTCACCCGGGGGAGTACGAGCAGTACTTC. Amino acids: CASSPDPHPGEYEQYF.

By frequency in the sample, this clonotype is medium-sized. The V and J genes are TRBV14 and TRBJ2-3; no firm D call. Germline assignment: CDR1 SGHDN and CDR2 FVKESK. With 1 base removed from V and 3 bases from J, the gap between germline ends came to 5 bases. The CDR3 length is 13 residues. CDR3 protein: CASSQVGTDTQYF. CDR3 DNA: TGTGCCAGCAGCCAAGTTGGGACAGATACGCAGTATTTT.

Remarks on this clonotype: Being one base from a much bigger clone, this may be a read error. The rearrangement joins TRBV2 to TRBJ2-7, with 9 bases matching TRBD1. This CDR3 is 13 amino acids long. Per germline, CDR1 SNHLY and CDR2 FYNNEI. The CDR3 coding sequence is TGTGCCAGCACCGGGACAGGGAGCTACGAGCAGCACTTC. It codes for CASTGTGSYEQHF.

The J gene is TRBJ2-5, the V gene TRBV9, with a tentative D call TRBD2 (6 bases). The CDR3 covers 16 residues. V dropped 3 bases and J dropped 4 bases, with 19 bases sitting between them. Germline CDR1 is SGDLS and CDR2 is YYNGEE. CDR3 sequence reads: CASSATWRGRGETQYF. Written as DNA, the CDR3 is TGTGCCAGCAGCGCGACATGGCGGGGTCGAGGAGAGACCCAGTACTTC.

As concerns this clonotype: The conserved closing phenylalanine or tryptophan is absent in this CDR3, likely reflecting a read error. The chain's CDR3 is CASSRIAESYNEQFL. The CDR3 DNA follows: TGCGCCAGCAGCCGAATAGCGGAATCCTACAATGAGCAGTTCCTC. The chain employs TRBV4-1 and TRBJ2-1; TRBD2 is a possible D gene (6 bases). The V end lost 4 bases, the J end lost 1 base, and 11 bases lay between the germline ends. Germline-derived CDR1 and CDR2 are MGHRA and YSYEKL. This CDR3 is 15 amino acids long.

This clonotype was picked up a small number of times. The V gene is TRBV19, the J gene TRBJ1-1; a possible D gene is TRBD1 (5 bases). The V end was cut by 3 bases, the J end by 10 bases, with 12 bases between. Germline CDR1 reads LNHDA; CDR2 reads SQIVND (reference sequence). This CDR3 has 12 amino acids. The CDR3 is CASSMGGFGAFF. As DNA, the CDR3 is TGTGCCAGTAGTATGGGGGGATTTGGAGCTTTCTTT.

This clonotype has more than one count but fewer than ten. The rearrangement joins TRBV20-1 to TRBJ1-5, with D possibly TRBD1 on 6 matching bases. Trimming stripped 1 base from V and 9 bases from J, with 22 bases between. The V gene's germline CDR1 is DFQATT and CDR2 SNEGSKA (reference sequence). The CDR3 extends over 16 amino acids. CDR3 coding DNA: TGCAGTGCTAGAGGTTTACCCACAGGGATGGGTGGGCCCCAGCATTTT. Its protein product is CSARGLPTGMGGPQHF.